The next 11 T cell receptor beta chains were all read from a single sample in a study of OX40 agonist ivuxolimab in advanced cancers. Using immunoSEQ multiplex PCR, the repertoire was profiled, and TCRdb retains in-frame clones only, with some absent. The sample yields over 13,000 clones, over 65% seen once. Sequenced material: CD4+ or CD8+ T cells sorted from blood, taken in a trial of the OX40 agonist ivuxolimab. All receptors derive from an adult with an advanced solid tumor such as melanoma, head and neck, liver or kidney cancer.

The chain joins TRBV6-6 to TRBJ2-2; D perhaps matches TRBD2 (5 bases). This CDR3 has 13 amino acids. Germline loops: CDR1 MNHNY, CDR2 SVGAGI (reference sequence). The germline V and J ends were trimmed by 8 bases and 4 bases, with 11 bases remaining between them. CDR3 bases: TGTGCCAGCTCGGGGTCCGGCACCGGGGAGCTGTTTTTT. It encodes CASSGSGTGELFF.

The gene calls are TRBV2 and TRBJ2-5, with TRBD2 identical over 7 bases. This CDR3 region has 14 residues. Germline lookup yields CDR1 SNHLY and CDR2 FYNNEI. The V segment lost 6 bases and the J segment 3 bases; nucleotides outside the gene matches: 7. The CDR3 protein is CASRTGTTEETQYF. CDR3 nucleotides: TGTGCCAGCAGAACCGGGACTACCGAAGAGACCCAGTACTTC.

The chain is built from TRBV29-1 and TRBJ2-5; TRBD1 agrees at 7 bases. Germline CDR1 is SQVTM and CDR2 is ANQGSEA. The length of the CDR3 is 14 residues. Losses at the gene ends were 4 bases for V and 2 bases for J; bases not matched to a gene: 7. The CDR3 nucleotides are TGCAGCGTTGCTAAGATGGGACAGCAAGAGACCCAGTACTTC. It specifies CSVAKMGQQETQYF.

In its sample, this clone was seen a few times. The rearrangement joins TRBV21-1 to TRBJ2-7; the table assigns TRBD2, which was not confirmed against the DNA. TRBV21-1 has pseudogene status. The CDR3 runs 11 residues. The CDR3 DNA sequence: TGTGCCAGCAGCCCCTCGTACGAGCAGTACTTC. It specifies CASSPSYEQYF.

The chain combines TRBV7-9 with TRBJ2-1; 7 nucleotides line up with TRBD1. The CDR3 runs 11 residues. J lost 14 bases, V lost 4 bases, and 5 bases had no gene match. CDR1 is SEHNR and CDR2 is FQNEAQ in the germline V gene (reference sequence). This CDR3 reads CASSWNTGEFF. The DNA for the CDR3 is TGTGCCAGCAGCTGGAATACAGGGGAGTTCTTC. The variable domain in full, completed from reference TRBV7-9 and TRBJ2-1, reads DTGVSQNPRHKITKRGQNVTFRCDPISEHNRLYWYRQTLGQGPEFLTYFQNEAQLEKSRLLSDRFSAERPKGSFSTLEIQRTEQGDSAMYLCASSWNTGEFFGPGTRLTVL.

The rearrangement joins TRBV6-5 to TRBJ1-2, with 9 bases aligning to TRBD1. V dropped 5 bases and J dropped 6; count of bases not matched to a gene: 7. Germline CDR1 MNHEY, CDR2 SVGAGI. The CDR3 runs 14 residues. The CDR3 DNA follows: TGTGCCAGCAGTCCCCGACAGGGGGGAAATGGCTACACCTTC. This gives the protein CASSPRQGGNGYTF.

The chain is built from TRBV6-4 and TRBJ2-7; TRBD1 is a possible D gene (6 bases). The ends were cut back, 2 bases at V and 0 bases at J, with 14 bases in the middle. CDR1 is MRHNA and CDR2 is SNTAGT in the germline V gene. The CDR3 runs to 16 residues. The CDR3 DNA is TGTGCCAGCAGTGACCCCGGGACAATAAGCTCCTACGAGCAGTACTTC. Protein: CASSDPGTISSYEQYF.

This clone occurred a few times. The rearrangement links TRBV7-9 to TRBJ2-7, with D hard to call. V was cut by 5 bases and J by 4 bases, with 12 bases left in between. Germline assignment: CDR1 SEHNR and CDR2 FQNEAQ (reference sequence). This CDR3 has 13 residues. The CDR3 spells CASSLRVSYEQYF. CDR3 sequence (DNA): TGTGCCAGCAGCCTCCGAGTGAGTTACGAGCAGTACTTC.

The chain is built from TRBV30 and TRBJ2-7, with D uncertain. This CDR3 is built from 16 residues. Trimming stripped 0 bases from V and 0 bases from J, with 15 bases between. The germline V gene has CDR1 GTSNPN and CDR2 SVGIG (reference sequence). The CDR3, as DNA: TGTGCCTGGAGTGTTGGACCTGGCAGCTACTCCTACGAGCAGTACTTC. This encodes CAWSVGPGSYSYEQYF.

The chain joins TRBV7-9 to TRBJ1-4; 8 bases match TRBD1. V was pared by 5 bases and J by 8 bases, with 7 bases of the junction left unmatched. The CDR3 spans 14 residues. Germline CDR1 SEHNR, CDR2 FQNEAQ (reference sequence). In DNA, the CDR3 is TGTGCCAGCAGCCCACCGGACAGGGCCGAAAAACTGTTTTTT. It encodes CASSPPDRAEKLFF.

The rearrangement joins TRBV4-1 to TRBJ2-1, with 7 bases that match TRBD2. CDR3 length equals 15 residues. Germline values: CDR1 MGHRA, CDR2 YSYEKL. Trimming removed 5 bases from V and 8 bases from J; junction bases left unmatched: 12. The DNA for the CDR3 is TGCGCCAGCAGCGAATTAGCGGGTGGGGTGGATGAGCAGTTCTTC. As protein: CASSELAGGVDEQFF.